This is a list of T cell receptor beta chains from one sample in a study of regulatory T cells in long-lasting Graves disease. In TCRdb, the multiplex PCR reads were re-called with MiXCR into one record per CDR3 protein. The sample yields about half a million distinct CDR3 sequences, about 20% seen once. The material was peripheral blood mononuclear cells (PBMCs), obtained when the disease was refractory, from a patient treated with antithyroid drugs. The receptors stem from a female donor with Graves disease. The CDR3 runs from the conserved cysteine through the conserved F or W. Fields, in order: V gene, D gene, J gene, clone size, CDR3 DNA, CDR3 protein. A D gene is named only where the DNA matches it firmly. Where a row states a size, it is once, few, many or the class of an expanded clone; other rows omit it.

V: TRBV28; D: .; J: TRBJ2-5; size: many; DNA: TGTGCCAGCAGCTCGAAGGCGTGGCGGGTTGGGGAGACCCAGTACTTC; CDR3: CASSSKAWRVGETQYF
V: TRBV5-1; D: .; J: TRBJ2-5; size: few; DNA: TGCGCCAGCAGCTTGGCCTTATCCAGATACCAAGAGACCCAGTACTTC; CDR3: CASSLALSRYQETQYF
V: TRBV20-1; D: TRBD2; J: TRBJ2-5; size: few; DNA: TGCAGTGCTAGTGCGGCGGGAGGGACCCAGTACTTC; CDR3: CSASAAGGTQYF
V: TRBV6-1; D: .; J: TRBJ1-1; size: many; DNA: TGTGCCAGCAGTCAAGACGGATACACTGAAGCTTTCTTT; CDR3: CASSQDGYTEAFF
V: TRBV6-1; D: .; J: TRBJ1-3; size: .; DNA: TGTGTCAGCAGACCTAGAGGGAAAGCTGGAAACACCATATATTTT; CDR3: CVSRPRGKAGNTIYF
V: TRBV29-1; D: .; J: TRBJ1-1; size: .; DNA: TGCAGCGGCCGGGGGAGCAGTGAAGTTTTCTTT; CDR3: CSGRGSSEVFF
V: TRBV19; D: .; J: TRBJ2-2; size: .; DNA: TGTGCCAGTAGTATAGGCGGGATTGGCACCGGGGAGCTGTTTTTT; CDR3: CASSIGGIGTGELFF
V: TRBV11-1; D: .; J: TRBJ1-4; size: .; DNA: TGCGCCAGCAGCCAAGATCCTGGACCGGCGGAAAAACTGTTTTTT; CDR3: CASSQDPGPAEKLFF
V: TRBV19; D: TRBD1; J: TRBJ1-1; size: .; DNA: TGTGCCAGTAGTACCCTGACGACGACAGGGGGCCCGAACACTGAAGCTTTCTTT; CDR3: CASSTLTTTGGPNTEAFF
V: TRBV27; D: TRBD2; J: TRBJ2-7; size: many; DNA: TGTGCCAGCAGTTTAGGCGGGAGGGCCCTCGGCGAGCAGTACTTC; CDR3: CASSLGGRALGEQYF
V: TRBV30; D: .; J: TRBJ2-5; size: few; DNA: TGTGCTTATTTCCTAGGAGGGCTAGAGACCCAGTACTTC; CDR3: CAYFLGGLETQYF
V: TRBV2; D: TRBD2; J: TRBJ2-3; size: .; DNA: TGTGCCAGCACCCGCGGGAGCGGGGGCACAGATACGCAGTATTTT; CDR3: CASTRGSGGTDTQYF
V: TRBV6-2/TRBV6-3; D: TRBD1; J: TRBJ2-1; size: few; DNA: TGTGCCAGCAGTTACGGCCCCGGGACAGGGGAATTCTTC; CDR3: CASSYGPGTGEFF
V: TRBV12-3/TRBV12-4; D: .; J: TRBJ2-7; size: few; DNA: TGTGCCAGCAGTTTGCTAGAGGAGCAGTACTTC; CDR3: CASSLLEEQYF
V: TRBV13; D: TRBD1; J: TRBJ2-5; size: few; DNA: TGTGCCAGCAGCTTATTTGGGACAGGGGGTCAAGAGACCCAGTACTTC; CDR3: CASSLFGTGGQETQYF
V: TRBV24-1; D: .; J: TRBJ1-5; size: many; DNA: TGTGCCACCAGTGACCTTGACTATCAGCCCCAGCATTTT; CDR3: CATSDLDYQPQHF
V: TRBV10-3; D: .; J: TRBJ1-2; size: many; DNA: TGTGCCGGGAGGACCAACTATGGCTACACCTTC; CDR3: CAGRTNYGYTF
V: TRBV30; D: .; J: TRBJ1-5; size: few; DNA: TGTGCCTGGAGTGTAACTCAAGGGAGGGGTCAGCCCCAGCATTTT; CDR3: CAWSVTQGRGQPQHF
V: TRBV20-1; D: TRBD2; J: TRBJ2-7; size: .; DNA: TGCAGTGCCCCCAGGACTAGCCGCTACGAGCAGTACTTC; CDR3: CSAPRTSRYEQYF
V: TRBV5-4; D: TRBD2; J: TRBJ2-2; size: many; DNA: TGTGCCAGCAGTCCCCGGACTAGCGCAAACACCGGGGAGCTGTTTTTT; CDR3: CASSPRTSANTGELFF
V: TRBV11-2; D: .; J: TRBJ2-5; size: many; DNA: TGTGCCAGCAGCTTAGCTCACGACGGGCAAGAGACCCAGTACTTC; CDR3: CASSLAHDGQETQYF
V: TRBV15; D: .; J: TRBJ2-5; size: few; DNA: TGTGCCACCACTGGGGCCGGAGAAGAGACCCAGTACTTC; CDR3: CATTGAGEETQYF
V: TRBV6-5; D: TRBD2; J: TRBJ2-1; size: .; DNA: TGTGCCAGCAGTTACTCGGGACTAACCTACAATGAGCAGTTCTTC; CDR3: CASSYSGLTYNEQFF
V: TRBV10-3; D: .; J: TRBJ1-2; size: few; DNA: TGTGCCATCAGCGCGGACAGACTCTATGGCTACACCTTC; CDR3: CAISADRLYGYTF
V: TRBV6-5; D: .; J: TRBJ2-5; size: many; DNA: TGTGCCAGCAGTTACTGGTCACAGACCTACCAGGAGACCCAGTACTTC; CDR3: CASSYWSQTYQETQYF
V: TRBV7-9; D: .; J: TRBJ2-7; size: many; DNA: TGTGCCAGCAGCTTATATATCGGGGGATCCTACGAGCAGTACTTC; CDR3: CASSLYIGGSYEQYF